The clone carrying this T cell receptor beta chain appeared many times. Its specificity is not known. Each CDR3 protein gets one entry after TCRdb re-called the 5' RACE reads with MiXCR. The sample contains about 220,000 distinct CDR3 sequences, roughly 7.1% of which appear only once. Germline V gene lookup returns CDR1 LGHNA and CDR2 YSLEER. The CDR3 sequence is 14 residues long. Between the trimmed V and J ends, which lost 2 bases and 9 bases, there was a span of 13 bases. The data originate from a study of identical twins. Study results and caveats: For cord blood, abundant beta clonotypes had fewer insertions, unlike memory repertoires, which showed none. Conclusions relied on cross-sectional statistical analysis, not following the same donors.

The same sample was also used in a study of T cells expressing NK-cell markers. In that study: Source material for TCR beta repertoires consisted of sorted CD3+CD56+NKG2C+, CD3+CD56+NKG2C- and CD3+CD56-NKG2C+ T cells. The use of an anti-gamma-delta TCR antibody, which was added in several experiments, restricted sorting to T cells expressing alpha-beta TCR.

This clonotype originated in a woman under 30 in good health. Sequenced sample: CD8+ T cells sorted from blood. The rearrangement joins TRBV4-3 to TRBJ2-2; tentatively, D is TRBD1 (5 bases). The CDR3 region is CASSQNQGYRELFF. The CDR3, as DNA: TGCGCCAGCAGCCAAAATCAGGGTTACCGGGAGCTGTTTTTT.